This T cell receptor (beta chain) was sequenced in a study of OX40 agonist ivuxolimab in advanced cancers. Looking at the study overall: Dose-escalation cases comprised hepatocellular carcinoma, melanoma, renal cell or head and neck cancer.

Germline-derived CDR1 and CDR2 are MNHNY and SVGAGI (reference sequence). Trimming stripped 7 bases from V and 6 bases from J, with 15 bases between. The CDR3 is 14 amino acids. The study's findings and limits: Partial responders at 0.1-3.0 mg/kg had among the lowest clonal expansion.

Blood got drawn at baseline, again on cycle 4 day 1, and then on cycle 7 day 1. On this clone: The antigen remains undetermined.

Assay used: immunoSEQ multiplex PCR; TCRdb lists only in-frame clones, some missing. Counted here are tens of thousands of clones, approximately 91% occurring once; the ten biggest clones make up around 2%. The source of this sequence is an adult with an advanced solid tumor such as melanoma, head and neck, liver or kidney cancer. This chain links TRBV6-6 with TRBJ1-4, with D uncertain. This specimen consisted of CD4+ or CD8+ T cells sorted from blood, obtained in a trial of the OX40 agonist ivuxolimab. CDR3 nucleotides: TGTGCCAGCAAACAAGAAACTAGGCATGAAAAACTGTTTTTT. It codes for CASKQETRHEKLFF.